This T cell receptor beta chain was identified during a study of shared clonotypes between healthy human individuals. Study-wide findings and caveats: The study found approximately 5% of naive CD4 clonotypes shared across a handful of donors.

This clone was recorded only once. The antigen is undetermined. Sequencing used immunoSEQ multiplex PCR; TCRdb keeps in-frame clones, though not all of them. Among over a million clones listed, around 75% were seen once. The V end lost 2 bases, the J end lost 12 bases, and 23 bases lay between the germline ends. This CDR3 spans 15 amino acids. The germline CDR1 and CDR2 sequences are GTSNPN and SVGIG (reference sequence). This clonotype was obtained from a young man in good health. Source material: memory CD4+ T cells sorted from blood. Subset here: CD45RA-negative fraction. The V gene is TRBV30, the J gene TRBJ2-1; TRBD2 might be the D (6 bases). This CDR3 is CAWSITGSINDVQFF. The CDR3 bases are TGTGCCTGGAGTATAACCGGGAGTATCAATGATGTGCAGTTCTTC.